The rows below give T cell receptor beta chains drawn from one sample of a study of shared clonotypes between healthy human individuals. Profiling relied on immunoSEQ multiplex PCR, and the TCRdb table lists in-frame clones only, not all of them. The sample shows 850,000 to 1,100,000 clones, 70% to 80% of them seen only once. The sequenced material came from memory CD4+ T cells from PBMCs. These receptor sequences come from a man younger than 30 in good health. Some clones in this sample may be carry-over from other donors' samples. The CDR3 runs from the conserved cysteine through the conserved F or W. A D gene is named only where the DNA matches it firmly. The size of a clone is reported for some rows only, either as once, few or many, or as a class for expanded clones.

d_call	v_call	cdr3_length	clone_size	j_call	cdr3_nt	cdr3_aa
TRBD1	TRBV28	16	NA	TRBJ2-7	TGTGCCAGCAGTTCCCCTGGGGAAGGGGGCGCGGGCGAGCAGTACTTC	CASSSPGEGGAGEQYF
NA	TRBV29-1	10	NA	TRBJ1-2	TGCAGCGTTGACAACTATGGCTACACCTTC	CSVDNYGYTF
TRBD1	TRBV29-1	12	NA	TRBJ2-3	TGCAGCGTCGGACAGGGCACAGATACGCAGTATTTT	CSVGQGTDTQYF
NA	TRBV4-3	14	NA	TRBJ1-1	TGCGCCAGCAGCCAGCACAAGGAAAACACTGAAGCTTTCTTT	CASSQHKENTEAFF
NA	TRBV4-1	15	NA	TRBJ2-7	TGCGCCAGCAGCCAAGATCCAGGGGCAAACTACGAGCAGTACTTC	CASSQDPGANYEQYF
TRBD1	TRBV4-2	15	NA	TRBJ1-2	TGTGCCAGCAGCCTGGGGGGACAGGGTTCTTTTGGCTACACCTTC	CASSLGGQGSFGYTF
NA	TRBV7-3	15	few	TRBJ1-1	TGTGCCAGCAGCTTAATGATGGGGGGGAACACTGAAGCTTTCTTT	CASSLMMGGNTEAFF
NA	TRBV5-6	15	NA	TRBJ2-7	TGTGCCAGCAGCTTGGCCGGGTCTCAAGGCTTCGAGCAGTACTTC	CASSLAGSQGFEQYF
TRBD1	TRBV2	14	NA	TRBJ1-4	TGTGCCAGCAACCTGGGACAGGGAGGCGAAAAACTGGTTTTT	CASNLGQGGEKLVF
NA	TRBV6-6	15	NA	TRBJ1-1	TGTGCCAGCAGTTACACAGGGTTCGGGAACACTGAAGCTTTCTTT	CASSYTGFGNTEAFF
NA	TRBV28	13	once	TRBJ2-4	TGTGCCAGCAGAGGAGTGAGGCCAAACATTCAGTACTTC	CASRGVRPNIQYF
TRBD1	TRBV7-9	14	few	TRBJ1-1	TGTGCCAGCAGACGACAGGGAGGGGACACTGAAGCTTTCTTT	CASRRQGGDTEAFF
TRBD1	TRBV9	15	many	TRBJ2-1	TGTGCCAGCAGCGTAGCGTCCGGGACACAGGGGAAGCAGTTCTTC	CASSVASGTQGKQFF
TRBD1	TRBV2	12	NA	TRBJ2-5	TGTGCCAGCAGTACAGGGGCAGAGACCCAGTACTTC	CASSTGAETQYF
NA	TRBV7-3	18	NA	TRBJ2-1	TGTGCCAGCAGCCCCAAAAACCTCAGAAGTTGGAAGGGCAATGAGCAGTTCTTC	CASSPKNLRSWKGNEQFF
NA	TRBV19	13	few	TRBJ2-3	TGTGCCAGTAGTCGCCGGGAGACAGATACGCAGTATTTT	CASSRRETDTQYF
NA	TRBV10-3	15	NA	TRBJ2-7	TGTGCCATCAGTGATGTTGGGCAGGGTATTGACGAGCAGTACTTC	CAISDVGQGIDEQYF
NA	TRBV4-1	14	NA	TRBJ2-5	TGCGCCAGCAGCCTTACAGGTACTCGGGAGACCCAGTACTTC	CASSLTGTRETQYF
TRBD2	TRBV6-1	13	NA	TRBJ2-7	TGTGCCAGTAGTGTTAGCGGGTCCTACGAGCAGTACTTC	CASSVSGSYEQYF
NA	TRBV13	12	NA	TRBJ2-7	TGTGCCAGCAGCTTAGAGGGTGGCGAGCAGTACTTC	CASSLEGGEQYF
TRBD1	TRBV19	13	NA	TRBJ2-5	TGTGCCAGTAGTACAACCGGGACAGTCCCCCAGTACTTC	CASSTTGTVPQYF
TRBD2	TRBV5-4	18	NA	TRBJ2-3	TGTGCCAGCAGCCGCTCCCCGGGAGGGCGGGAGGGGACAGATACGCAGTATTTT	CASSRSPGGREGTDTQYF
NA	TRBV7-6	14	few	TRBJ2-5	TGTGCCAGCAGCTTATTGGCGGTCCAAGAGACCCAGTACTTC	CASSLLAVQETQYF
TRBD2	TRBV28	16	NA	TRBJ2-3	TGTGCCAGCAGTCCCGGACTAGCGGGAGGCACAGATACGCAGTATTTT	CASSPGLAGGTDTQYF
NA	TRBV12-5	16	NA	TRBJ1-1	TGTGCTAGTGGTTTCGTCCGAAACGGGGAGAACACTGAAGCTTTCTTT	CASGFVRNGENTEAFF
NA	TRBV7-8	16	NA	TRBJ1-3	TGTGCCAGCAGCTTAGCGGCAGGCCTCTCTGGAAACACCATATATTTT	CASSLAAGLSGNTIYF
NA	TRBV6-6	16	NA	TRBJ1-3	TGTGCCAGCAAGAAGGAGGGGACGGATACTGGAAACACCATATATTTT	CASKKEGTDTGNTIYF
NA	TRBV18	11	NA	TRBJ1-1	TGTGCCAGCTCACCCAGTAACGAAGCTTTCTTT	CASSPSNEAFF
NA	TRBV30	15	few	TRBJ1-5	TGTGCCTGGAGTGTCGGAGGGGCGCGAGCTCAGCCCCAGCATTTT	CAWSVGGARAQPQHF
NA	TRBV27	13	NA	TRBJ2-5	TGTGCCAGCAGCTGGGGGGTGCGGGAGACCCAGTACTTC	CASSWGVRETQYF
TRBD2	TRBV29-1	13	NA	TRBJ2-3	TGCAGCGTAGCGGGAGGGAGCACAGATACGCAGTATTTT	CSVAGGSTDTQYF
NA	TRBV29-1	11	NA	TRBJ2-2	TGCAGCGTAGCCCTCAACGGGGAGCTGTTTTTT	CSVALNGELFF
NA	TRBV18	13	NA	TRBJ1-2	TGTGCCAGCTCATCAGGGGTAGACTATGGCTACACCTTC	CASSSGVDYGYTF
NA	TRBV30	14	NA	TRBJ2-2	TGTGCCTGGAGGGCGCTAAAAAACACCGGGGAGCTGTTTTTT	CAWRALKNTGELFF
NA	TRBV11-2	16	NA	TRBJ2-7	TGTGCCAGCAGCCCGTCTTCAGGGAGGACCACCTACGAGCAGTACTTC	CASSPSSGRTTYEQYF
TRBD1	TRBV18	17	NA	TRBJ1-2	TGTGCCAGCTCACCTTCGGCCGGGACAGGGTACCACTATGGCTACACCTTC	CASSPSAGTGYHYGYTF
NA	TRBV7-2	16	NA	TRBJ1-4	TGTGCCAGCAGCTTAAAGATAAGGGTCGTTGGTGAAAAACTGTTTTTT	CASSLKIRVVGEKLFF
NA	TRBV4-2	15	NA	TRBJ2-7	TGTGCCAGCAGCCAAGACGGACAGTTAACTCGCGAGCAGTACTTC	CASSQDGQLTREQYF
NA	TRBV5-1	16	NA	TRBJ1-4	TGCGCCAGCAGCTTGGCCGCGGCAGGGAGTAATGAAAAACTGTTTTTT	CASSLAAAGSNEKLFF
NA	TRBV5-6	16	NA	TRBJ2-7	TGTGCCAGCAGCTTGGCCTTTCGAGGGCTTACCTACGAGCAGTACTTC	CASSLAFRGLTYEQYF
NA	TRBV6-1	11	NA	TRBJ2-1	TGTGCCACCCGCTATCAGAATGAGCAGTTCTTC	CATRYQNEQFF
TRBD1	TRBV29-1	14	NA	TRBJ1-5	TGCAGCGTGGCCGGGACAGGGGTAAATCAGCCCCAGCATTTT	CSVAGTGVNQPQHF